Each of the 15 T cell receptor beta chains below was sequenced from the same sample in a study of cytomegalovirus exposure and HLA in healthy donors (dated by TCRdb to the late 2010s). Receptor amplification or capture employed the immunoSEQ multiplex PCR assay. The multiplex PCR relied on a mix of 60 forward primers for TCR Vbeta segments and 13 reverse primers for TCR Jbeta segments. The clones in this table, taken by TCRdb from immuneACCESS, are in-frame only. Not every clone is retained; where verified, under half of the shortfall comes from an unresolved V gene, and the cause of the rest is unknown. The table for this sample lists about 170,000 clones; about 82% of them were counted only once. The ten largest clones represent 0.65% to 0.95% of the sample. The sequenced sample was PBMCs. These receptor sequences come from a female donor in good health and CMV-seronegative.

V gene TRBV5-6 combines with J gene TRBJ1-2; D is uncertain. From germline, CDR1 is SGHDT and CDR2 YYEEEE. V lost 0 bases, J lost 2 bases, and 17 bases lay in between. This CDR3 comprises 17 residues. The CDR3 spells CASSLVGGTPANYGYTF. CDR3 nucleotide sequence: TGTGCCAGCAGCTTGGTTGGCGGAACACCGGCGAACTATGGCTACACCTTC. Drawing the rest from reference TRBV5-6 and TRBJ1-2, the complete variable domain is DAGVTQSPTHLIKTRGQQVTLRCSPKSGHDTVSWYQQALGQGPQFIFQYYEEEERQRGNFPDRFSGHQFPNYSSELNVNALLLGDSALYLCASSLVGGTPANYGYTFGSGTRLTVV.

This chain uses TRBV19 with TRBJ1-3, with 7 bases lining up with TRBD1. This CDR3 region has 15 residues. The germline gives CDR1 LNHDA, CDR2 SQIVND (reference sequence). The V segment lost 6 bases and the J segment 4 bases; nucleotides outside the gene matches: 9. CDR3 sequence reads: CASSLTGSGGNTIYF. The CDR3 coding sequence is TGTGCCAGTAGCCTGACAGGGTCCGGAGGAAACACCATATATTTT. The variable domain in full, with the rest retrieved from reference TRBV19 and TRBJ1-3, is DGGITQSPKYLFRKEGQNVTLSCEQNLNHDAMYWYRQDPGQGLRLIYYSQIVNDFQKGDIAEGYSVSREKKESFPLTVTSAQKNPTAFYLCASSLTGSGGNTIYFGEGSWLTVV.

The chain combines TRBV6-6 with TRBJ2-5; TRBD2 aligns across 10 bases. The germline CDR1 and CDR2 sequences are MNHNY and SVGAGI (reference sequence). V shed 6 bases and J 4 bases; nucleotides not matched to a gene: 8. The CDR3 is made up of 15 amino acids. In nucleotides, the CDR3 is TGTGCCAGCAGCTTAGCGGGAGGAAGAGGAGAGACCCAGTACTTC. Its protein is CASSLAGGRGETQYF.

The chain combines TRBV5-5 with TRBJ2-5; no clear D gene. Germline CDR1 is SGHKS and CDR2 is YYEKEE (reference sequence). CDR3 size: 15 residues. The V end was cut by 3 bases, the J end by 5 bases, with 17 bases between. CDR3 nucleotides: TGTGCCAGCAGCTATGGCGGCAGAGTTCAGGAGACCCAGTACTTC. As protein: CASSYGGRVQETQYF.

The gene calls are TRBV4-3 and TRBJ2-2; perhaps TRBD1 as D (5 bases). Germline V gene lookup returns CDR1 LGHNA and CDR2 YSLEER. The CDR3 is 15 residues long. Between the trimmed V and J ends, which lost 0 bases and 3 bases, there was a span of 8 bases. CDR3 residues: CASSQDRAYTGELFF. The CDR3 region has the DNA TGCGCCAGCAGCCAAGACAGGGCCTACACCGGGGAGCTGTTTTTT.

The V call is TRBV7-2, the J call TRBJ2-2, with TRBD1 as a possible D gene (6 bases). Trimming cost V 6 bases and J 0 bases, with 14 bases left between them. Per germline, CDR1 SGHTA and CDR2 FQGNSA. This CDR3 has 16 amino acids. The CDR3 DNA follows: TGTGCCAGCAGTGAAACAGGGACGACGAACACCGGGGAGCTGTTTTTT. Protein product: CASSETGTTNTGELFF.

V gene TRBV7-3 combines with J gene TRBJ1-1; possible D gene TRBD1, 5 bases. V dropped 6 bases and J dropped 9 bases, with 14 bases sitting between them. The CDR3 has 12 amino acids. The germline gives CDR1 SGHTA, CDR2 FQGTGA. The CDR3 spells CASRGGEEKAFF. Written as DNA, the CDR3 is TGTGCCAGCAGAGGAGGGGAGGAGAAAGCTTTCTTT.

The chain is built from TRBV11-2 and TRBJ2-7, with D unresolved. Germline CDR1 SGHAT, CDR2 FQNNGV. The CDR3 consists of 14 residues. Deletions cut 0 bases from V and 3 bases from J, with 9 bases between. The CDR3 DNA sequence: TGTGCCAGCAGCTTAGAGGGCAACAGCTACGAGCAGTACTTC. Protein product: CASSLEGNSYEQYF.

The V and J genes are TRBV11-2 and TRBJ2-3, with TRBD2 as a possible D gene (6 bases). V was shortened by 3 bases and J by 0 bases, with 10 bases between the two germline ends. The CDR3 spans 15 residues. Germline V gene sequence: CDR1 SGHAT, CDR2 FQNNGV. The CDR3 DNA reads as TGTGCCAGCAGCTTGATGGAGGGAAGCACAGATACGCAGTATTTT. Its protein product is CASSLMEGSTDTQYF.

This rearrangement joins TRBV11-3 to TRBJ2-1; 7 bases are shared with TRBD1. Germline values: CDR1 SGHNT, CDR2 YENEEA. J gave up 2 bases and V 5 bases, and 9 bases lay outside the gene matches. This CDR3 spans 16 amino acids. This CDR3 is CASSDRQGSTYNEQFF. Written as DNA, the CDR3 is TGTGCCAGCAGCGACAGACAGGGCTCTACCTACAATGAGCAGTTCTTC. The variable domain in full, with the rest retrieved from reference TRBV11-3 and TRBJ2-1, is EAGVVQSPRYKIIEKKQPVAFWCNPISGHNTLYWYLQNLGQGPELLIRYENEEAVDDSQLPKDRFSAERLKGVDSTLKIQPAELGDSAVYLCASSDRQGSTYNEQFFGPGTRLTVL.

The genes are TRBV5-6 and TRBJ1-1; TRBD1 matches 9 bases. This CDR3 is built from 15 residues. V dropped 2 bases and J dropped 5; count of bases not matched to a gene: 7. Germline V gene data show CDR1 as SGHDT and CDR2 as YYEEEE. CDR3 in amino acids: CASSLSGTGRTEAFF. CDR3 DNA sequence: TGTGCCAGCAGCTTAAGCGGGACAGGGCGGACTGAAGCTTTCTTT.

CDR3 DNA: TGTGCCAGCAGTTTAGGGGGACAGTACACCGGGGAGCTGTTTTTT. Residues: CASSLGGQYTGELFF. The chain couples TRBV28 to TRBJ2-2, with 7 nucleotides matching TRBD1. The CDR3 consists of 15 residues. In germline, CDR1 is MDHEN, CDR2 SYDVKM. V lost 2 bases to trimming and J lost 3 bases; unmatched junction nucleotides: 3.

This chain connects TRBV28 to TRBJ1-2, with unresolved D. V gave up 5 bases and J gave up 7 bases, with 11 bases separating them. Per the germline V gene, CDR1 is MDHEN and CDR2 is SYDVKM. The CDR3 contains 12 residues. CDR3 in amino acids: CASSPLQSGYTF. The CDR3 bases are TGTGCCAGCAGTCCGCTACAGAGTGGCTACACCTTC.

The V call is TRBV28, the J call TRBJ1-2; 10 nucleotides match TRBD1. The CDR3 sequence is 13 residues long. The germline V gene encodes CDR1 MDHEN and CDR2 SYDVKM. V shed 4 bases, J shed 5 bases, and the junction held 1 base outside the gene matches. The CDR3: CASSWTGGYGYTF. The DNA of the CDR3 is TGTGCCAGCAGTTGGACAGGGGGGTATGGCTACACCTTC.

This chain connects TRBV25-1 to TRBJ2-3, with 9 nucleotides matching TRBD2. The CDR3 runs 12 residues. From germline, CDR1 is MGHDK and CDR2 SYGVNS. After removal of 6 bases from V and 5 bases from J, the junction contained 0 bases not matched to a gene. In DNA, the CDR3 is TGTGCCAGCAGGACTAGCGGAGATACGCAGTATTTT. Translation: CASRTSGDTQYF.